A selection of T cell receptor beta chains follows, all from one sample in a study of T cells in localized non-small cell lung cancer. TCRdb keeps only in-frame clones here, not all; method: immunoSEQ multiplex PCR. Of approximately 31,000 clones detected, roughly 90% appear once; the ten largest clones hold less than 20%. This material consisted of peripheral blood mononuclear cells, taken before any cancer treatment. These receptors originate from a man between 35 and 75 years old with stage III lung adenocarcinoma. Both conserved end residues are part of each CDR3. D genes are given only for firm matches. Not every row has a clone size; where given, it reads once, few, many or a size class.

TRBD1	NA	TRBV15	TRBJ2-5	TGTGCCACCAGCAGAGCTTCGGGACAGGGAGAGACCCAGTACTTC	CATSRASGQGETQYF
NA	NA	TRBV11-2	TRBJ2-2	TGTGCCAGCAGTATGAACACCGGGGAGCTGTTTTTT	CASSMNTGELFF
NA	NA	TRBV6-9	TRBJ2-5	TGTGCCAGCAGTTCGTGGGGTCCACAAGAGACCCAGTACTTC	CASSSWGPQETQYF
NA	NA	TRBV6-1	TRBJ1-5	TGTGCCAGCAACGAGGGCGGGGCGCGGTATCAGCCCCAGCATTTT	CASNEGGARYQPQHF
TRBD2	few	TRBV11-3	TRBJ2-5	TGTGCCAGCAGCGTAGGACTAGCGGGACAAGAGACCCAGTACTTC	CASSVGLAGQETQYF
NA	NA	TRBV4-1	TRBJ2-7	TGCGCCAGCAGCCAAGCTCTGGAACGGATCTACGAGCAGTACTTC	CASSQALERIYEQYF
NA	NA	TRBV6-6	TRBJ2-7	TGTGCCAGCAGAGACTATAGCGGATCCTACGAGCAGTACTTC	CASRDYSGSYEQYF
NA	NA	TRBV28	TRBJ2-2	TGTGCCAGCAACAGGGCGAACACCGGGGAGCTGTTTTTT	CASNRANTGELFF
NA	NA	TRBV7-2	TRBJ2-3	TGTGCCAGCAGCTCCTTAGATACGCAGTATTTT	CASSSLDTQYF
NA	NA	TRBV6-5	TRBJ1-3	TGTGCCAGCAGTTACAAGGGACCGTCGGGAAACACCATATATTTT	CASSYKGPSGNTIYF
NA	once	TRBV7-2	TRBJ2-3	TGTGCCAGCAGCTCGGGACCTCCCCCCACAGATACGCAGTATTTT	CASSSGPPPTDTQYF
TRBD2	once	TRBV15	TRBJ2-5	TGTGCCACCAGCAGAACCCTAACTAGCGGGGGGGCCCAAGAGACCCAGTACTTC	CATSRTLTSGGAQETQYF
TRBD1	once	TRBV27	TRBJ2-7	TGTGCCAGCAGTCCCAGACAGGGCGGCACCTACGAGCAGTACTTC	CASSPRQGGTYEQYF
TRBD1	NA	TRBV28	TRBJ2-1	TGTGCCAGCAGTTTAACCGGACAGGGGGCGAATGAGCAGTTCTTC	CASSLTGQGANEQFF
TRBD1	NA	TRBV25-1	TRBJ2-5	TGTGCCAGCAGTGAACCGGGACAGGGTTTGGAGACCCAGTACTTC	CASSEPGQGLETQYF
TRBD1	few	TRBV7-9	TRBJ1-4	TGTGCCAGCAGCTTACGAGGGGGCGGCACTAATGAAAAACTGTTTTTT	CASSLRGGGTNEKLFF
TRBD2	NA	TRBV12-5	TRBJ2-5	TGTGCTAGTGGATCCGGGACTAGGGAAGAGACCCAGTACTTC	CASGSGTREETQYF
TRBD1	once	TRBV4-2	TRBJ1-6	TGTGCCAGCAGCCGCCAACCGGGACAGGATAATTCACCCCTCCACTTT	CASSRQPGQDNSPLHF
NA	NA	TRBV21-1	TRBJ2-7	TGTGCCAGCAGCCCCCCGGAGCGTTGGTTGGGGGAAATCGACGAGCAGTACTTC	CASSPPERWLGEIDEQYF
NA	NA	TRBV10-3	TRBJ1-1	TGTGCCATCAGTGGATCAACCCCTGAAGCTTTCTTT	CAISGSTPEAFF
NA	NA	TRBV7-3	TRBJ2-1	TGTGCCAGCAGCTTAAGCGGGGGCCCCTACAATGAGCAGTTCTTC	CASSLSGGPYNEQFF
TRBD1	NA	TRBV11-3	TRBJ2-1	TGTGCCAGCAGCTTCACGGGGACAGGGGGCTATGAGCAGTTCTTC	CASSFTGTGGYEQFF